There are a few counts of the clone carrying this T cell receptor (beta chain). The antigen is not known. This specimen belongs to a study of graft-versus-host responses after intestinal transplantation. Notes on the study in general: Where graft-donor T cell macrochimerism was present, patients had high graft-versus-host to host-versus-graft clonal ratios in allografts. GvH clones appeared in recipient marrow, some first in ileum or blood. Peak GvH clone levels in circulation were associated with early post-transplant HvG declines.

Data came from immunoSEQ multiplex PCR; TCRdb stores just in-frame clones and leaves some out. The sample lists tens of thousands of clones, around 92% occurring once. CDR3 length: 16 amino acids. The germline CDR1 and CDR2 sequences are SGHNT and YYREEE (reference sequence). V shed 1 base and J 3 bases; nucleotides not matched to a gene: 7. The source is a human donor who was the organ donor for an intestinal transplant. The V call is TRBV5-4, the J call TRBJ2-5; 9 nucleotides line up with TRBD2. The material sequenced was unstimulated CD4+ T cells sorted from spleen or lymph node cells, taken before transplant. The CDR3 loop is CASSLIGGGEEETQYF. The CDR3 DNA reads TGTGCCAGCAGCTTGATAGGCGGGGGGGAGGAAGAGACCCAGTACTTC.